A selection of T cell receptor beta chains follows, all from one sample in a study of shared clonotypes between healthy human individuals. Clones were read by immunoSEQ multiplex PCR, and TCRdb kept only the in-frame ones, dropping some. The sample gives about 1.5 million clones, roughly 98% of which show up once; 0.4% to 0.55% is in the top ten. The sample taken for sequencing was naive CD4+ T cells sorted from blood. The receptors here all came from a man aged 25 to 40 in good health. Each CDR3 is given with its conserved first and last residue. The D gene is left open where the match is weak. Clone size is stated in some rows and not others, as once, few, many or a class when expanded.

>14|TRBJ2-2|TRBV10-3|.|.
CAISSSLNTGELFF
TGTGCCATCTCAAGTTCCTTGAACACCGGGGAGCTGTTTTTT
>16|TRBJ2-5|TRBV29-1|TRBD2|.
CSVPGLAGAISETQYF
TGCAGCGTCCCGGGACTAGCGGGAGCGATATCAGAGACCCAGTACTTC
>12|TRBJ2-3|TRBV5-1|.|.
CASSLISDTQYF
TGCGCCAGCAGCTTGATTTCAGATACGCAGTATTTT
>15|TRBJ2-3|TRBV14|TRBD2|.
CASSLGTSSTDTQYF
TGTGCCAGCAGCCTCGGGACTAGCAGCACAGATACGCAGTATTTT
>15|TRBJ2-7|TRBV18|TRBD2|.
CASSTLAGGLYEQYF
TGTGCCAGCTCAACCTTAGCGGGAGGACTTTACGAGCAGTACTTC
>21|TRBJ1-2|TRBV4-1|.|.
CASSQVSTGHANPKRNYGYTF
TGCGCCAGCAGCCAAGTGAGTACCGGACACGCGAATCCCAAGAGGAACTATGGCTACACCTTC
>15|TRBJ2-5|TRBV7-9|.|.
CASSLVRQAQETQYF
TGTGCCAGCAGCTTAGTCCGACAGGCCCAAGAGACCCAGTACTTC
>16|TRBJ2-1|TRBV5-4|.|.
CASSFLSRPTHNEQFF
TGTGCCAGCAGCTTCCTCAGCCGGCCTACGCACAATGAGCAGTTCTTC
>12|TRBJ1-4|TRBV18|.|.
CASSGGNEKLFF
TGTGCCAGCTCAGGGGGTAATGAAAAACTGTTTTTT
>11|TRBJ2-1|TRBV20-1|.|.
CSASPRYEQFF
TGCAGTGCTTCTCCCCGGTACGAGCAGTTCTTC
>14|TRBJ2-5|TRBV19|.|.
CASNKGNLQETQYF
TGTGCCAGTAACAAGGGGAACCTCCAAGAGACCCAGTACTTC
>11|TRBJ2-7|TRBV29-1|.|.
CSVEQAYEQYF
TGCAGCGTTGAACAGGCGTACGAGCAGTACTTC
>13|TRBJ2-5|TRBV5-1|.|once
CASSFRQQETQYF
TGCGCCAGCAGCTTTAGACAGCAAGAGACCCAGTACTTC
>15|TRBJ1-2|TRBV7-9|.|.
CASSHSLTVYYGYTF
TGTGCCAGCAGCCATTCCTTGACAGTCTACTATGGCTACACCTTC
>18|TRBJ2-2|TRBV4-3|.|.
CASSQDSPWAANTGELFF
TGCGCCAGCAGCCAAGATTCGCCCTGGGCCGCGAACACCGGGGAGCTGTTTTTT
>17|TRBJ2-1|TRBV12-5|TRBD2|once
CASGPPGGSVSYNEQFF
TGTGCTAGTGGTCCCCCCGGCGGGAGTGTATCCTACAATGAGCAGTTCTTC
>13|TRBJ1-2|TRBV11-2|.|once
CASSLVQSYGYTF
TGTGCCAGCAGCCTGGTACAGAGCTATGGCTACACCTTC
>15|TRBJ1-2|TRBV9|TRBD1|.
CASSLRTGGFYGYTF
TGTGCCAGCAGCCTCCGGACAGGGGGCTTCTATGGCTACACCTTC
>15|TRBJ1-5|TRBV18|TRBD1|.
CASSPETGDNQPQHF
TGTGCCAGCTCACCCGAGACAGGGGACAATCAGCCCCAGCATTTT
>14|TRBJ2-7|TRBV6-1|TRBD2|.
CASSGVGGSREQYF
TGTGCCAGCAGTGGGGTGGGCGGGAGTCGTGAGCAGTACTTC
>16|TRBJ2-2|TRBV5-4|.|.
CASSLVPGPDTGELFF
TGTGCCAGCAGCTTGGTCCCGGGGCCAGACACCGGGGAGCTGTTTTTT
>13|TRBJ2-1|TRBV18|TRBD2|.
CASSPPGGNEQFF
TGTGCCAGCTCACCACCGGGGGGGAATGAGCAGTTCTTC
>14|TRBJ1-2|TRBV5-6|.|.
CASSLGGAGYGYTF
TGTGCCAGCAGCTTGGGGGGCGCAGGTTATGGCTACACCTTC
>16|TRBJ1-3|TRBV28|TRBD1|.
CASSSSGGPSGNTIYF
TGTGCCAGCAGTTCCTCAGGGGGACCCTCTGGAAACACCATATATTTT
>16|TRBJ1-3|TRBV5-4|.|.
CASSLEMVSSGNTIYF
TGTGCCAGCAGCTTGGAGATGGTGAGCTCTGGAAACACCATATATTTT
>12|TRBJ1-5|TRBV10-3|.|.
CAISLDNQPQHF
TGTGCCATCAGTCTTGATAATCAGCCCCAGCATTTT
>15|TRBJ2-7|TRBV29-1|TRBD2|.
CSVVFPASGSAEQYF
TGCAGCGTTGTATTTCCGGCCAGCGGGAGTGCCGAGCAGTACTTC
>17|TRBJ2-7|TRBV28|TRBD2|.
CASSAPGLAGGSYEQYF
TGTGCCAGCAGTGCTCCGGGACTAGCGGGAGGCTCCTACGAGCAGTACTTC
>16|TRBJ2-6|TRBV5-4|.|.
CASHATWGSGANVLTF
TGTGCCAGCCACGCCACCTGGGGGTCTGGGGCCAACGTCCTGACTTTC
>14|TRBJ1-2|TRBV6-5|TRBD1|.
CASSYSTGVLGYTF
TGTGCCAGCAGTTACTCGACAGGGGTTTTGGGCTACACCTTC
>11|TRBJ2-7|TRBV20-1|.|.
CSARKLYEQYF
TGCAGTGCTCGCAAGCTCTACGAGCAGTACTTC
>16|TRBJ2-2|TRBV5-4|TRBD2|.
CASSPLAGRGTGELFF
TGTGCCAGCAGCCCCCTAGCGGGACGTGGCACCGGGGAGCTGTTTTTT
>14|TRBJ2-5|TRBV9|.|.
CASSVAGRQETQYF
TGTGCCAGCAGCGTAGCTGGGCGTCAAGAGACCCAGTACTTC
>14|TRBJ2-7|TRBV28|.|.
CASSLIGDPYEQYF
TGTGCCAGCAGTTTAATTGGGGATCCCTACGAGCAGTACTTC
>16|TRBJ2-7|TRBV9|TRBD1|.
CASSEGAGGYFGEQYF
TGTGCCAGCAGCGAGGGGGCGGGCGGTTATTTCGGCGAGCAGTACTTC
>14|TRBJ2-5|TRBV5-1|TRBD2|.
CASSQRENGETQYF
TGCGCCAGCAGCCAGCGGGAGAACGGAGAGACCCAGTACTTC